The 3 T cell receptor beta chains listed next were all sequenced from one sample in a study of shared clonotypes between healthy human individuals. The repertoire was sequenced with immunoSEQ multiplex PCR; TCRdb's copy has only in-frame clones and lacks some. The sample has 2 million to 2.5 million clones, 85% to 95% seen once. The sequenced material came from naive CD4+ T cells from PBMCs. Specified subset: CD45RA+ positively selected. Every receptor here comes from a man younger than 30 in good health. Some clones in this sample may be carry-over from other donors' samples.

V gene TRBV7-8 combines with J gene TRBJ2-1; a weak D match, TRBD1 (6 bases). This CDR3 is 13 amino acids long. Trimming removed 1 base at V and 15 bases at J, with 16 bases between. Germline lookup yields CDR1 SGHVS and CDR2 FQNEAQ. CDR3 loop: CASSLVPSGQAFF. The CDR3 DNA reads TGTGCCAGCAGCTTAGTACCTTCGGGACAAGCGTTCTTC.

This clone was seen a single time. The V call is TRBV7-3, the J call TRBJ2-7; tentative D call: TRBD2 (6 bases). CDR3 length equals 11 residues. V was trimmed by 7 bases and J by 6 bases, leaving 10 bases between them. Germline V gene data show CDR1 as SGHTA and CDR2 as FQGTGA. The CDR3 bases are TGTGCCAGCACACAGGAGGGCGAGCAGTACTTC. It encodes CASTQEGEQYF.

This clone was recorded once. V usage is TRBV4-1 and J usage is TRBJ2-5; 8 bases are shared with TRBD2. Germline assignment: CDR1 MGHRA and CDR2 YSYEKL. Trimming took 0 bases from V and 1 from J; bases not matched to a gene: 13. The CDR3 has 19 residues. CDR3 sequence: CASSQEAVRASGFQETQYF. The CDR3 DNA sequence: TGCGCCAGCAGCCAAGAAGCAGTTCGGGCTAGCGGGTTCCAAGAGACCCAGTACTTC.